This T cell receptor (beta chain) was sequenced in a study of a mutant IDH1 vaccine in newly diagnosed glioma. Turning to the study itself: Of treated patients, about 60% were men and roughly 38% women, averaging around 40 years.

Assay used: immunoSEQ multiplex PCR; TCRdb lists only in-frame clones, some missing. Of about 130,000 clones in the sample, over 75% are singletons; the top ten hold 5.5%. Time point: week 11, during vaccination. In the vaccine, a single dose held 300 ug of the mutant IDH1 20-mer peptide, along with topical imiquimod. To note about this clone: Antigen: not known.

Germline lookup yields CDR1 MNHNS and CDR2 SASEGT. This CDR3 has 16 amino acids. Deletions cut 3 bases from V and 4 bases from J, with 18 bases between. The receptor was isolated from a man aged 40-49 years with glioma. The chain links TRBV6-1 to TRBJ2-5; D perhaps matches TRBD2 (6 bases). Sequencing used PBMCs, obtained from a glioma patient whose treatment included an IDH1 peptide vaccine. CDR3 nucleotides: TGTGCCAGCAGTGATCAAGAGGCCTGGAGGGGAGAGACCCAGTACTTC. As protein: CASSDQEAWRGETQYF.